Described below is a single T cell receptor beta chain sequence and its context. V dropped 7 bases and J dropped 0 bases, with 13 bases sitting between them. This CDR3 spans 14 amino acids. From germline, CDR1 is LGHDT and CDR2 YNNKEL (reference sequence). This sample is drawn from a study of blood T cell repertoires in COVID-19. In the study overall: PBMCs, B-cell-depleted T cells, or T cells were the source of the cDNA or gDNA that made up the material.

In the original processing: For nucleated cells, counts were estimated from reference gene primer amplification. The assay was immunoSEQ multiplex PCR, and TCRdb's table has in-frame clones only and misses some. V and J calls and clone size are those listed in that table; D and trimming were worked out from the DNA. Of roughly 78,000 clones in the sample, about 89% were seen once. The clonotype comes from a woman aged 55-69 years with acute or convalescent COVID-19. The rearrangement joins TRBV3-1 (or the pseudogene TRBV3-2) to TRBJ2-7, with D possibly being TRBD1 (5 bases). Material: peripheral blood. The DNA for the CDR3 is TGTGCCAGCACGGTGACAGTAAGCTCCTACGAGCAGTACTTC. Residues: CASTVTVSSYEQYF.